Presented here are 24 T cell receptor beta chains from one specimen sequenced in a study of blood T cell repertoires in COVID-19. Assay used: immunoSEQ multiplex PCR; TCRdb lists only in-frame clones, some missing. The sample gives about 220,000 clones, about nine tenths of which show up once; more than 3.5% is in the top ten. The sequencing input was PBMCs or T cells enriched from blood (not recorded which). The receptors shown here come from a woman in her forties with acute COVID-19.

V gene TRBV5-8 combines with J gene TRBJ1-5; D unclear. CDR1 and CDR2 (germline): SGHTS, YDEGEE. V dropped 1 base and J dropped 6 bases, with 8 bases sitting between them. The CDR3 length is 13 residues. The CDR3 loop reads CASSLSASQPQHF. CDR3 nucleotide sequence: TGTGCCAGCAGCTTGAGCGCATCTCAGCCCCAGCATTTT. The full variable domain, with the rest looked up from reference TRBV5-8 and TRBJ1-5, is EAGVTQSPTHLIKTRGQQATLRCSPISGHTSVYWYQQALGLGLQFLLWYDEGEERNRGNFPPRFSGRQFPNYSSELNVNALELEDSALYLCASSLSASQPQHFGDGTRLSIL.

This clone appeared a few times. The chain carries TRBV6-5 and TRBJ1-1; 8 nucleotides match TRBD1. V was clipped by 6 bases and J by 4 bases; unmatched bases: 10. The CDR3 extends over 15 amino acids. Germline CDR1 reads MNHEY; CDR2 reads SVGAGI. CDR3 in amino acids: CASRLTQGAGTEAFF. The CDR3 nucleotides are TGTGCCAGCAGGCTTACCCAGGGGGCCGGCACTGAAGCTTTCTTT.

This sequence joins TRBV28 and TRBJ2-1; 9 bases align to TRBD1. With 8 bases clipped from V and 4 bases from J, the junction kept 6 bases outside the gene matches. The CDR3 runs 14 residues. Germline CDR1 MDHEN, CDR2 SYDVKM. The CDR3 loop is CASGPGTGYNEQFF. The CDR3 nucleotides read TGTGCCAGCGGTCCCGGGACAGGGTACAATGAGCAGTTCTTC.

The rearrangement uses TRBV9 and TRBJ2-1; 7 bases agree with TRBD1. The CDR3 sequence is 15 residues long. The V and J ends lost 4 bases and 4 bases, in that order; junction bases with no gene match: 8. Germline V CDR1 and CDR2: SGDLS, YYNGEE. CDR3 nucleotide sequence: TGTGCCAGCAGCCGCGAGACAGGGAAATACAATGAGCAGTTCTTC. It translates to CASSRETGKYNEQFF.

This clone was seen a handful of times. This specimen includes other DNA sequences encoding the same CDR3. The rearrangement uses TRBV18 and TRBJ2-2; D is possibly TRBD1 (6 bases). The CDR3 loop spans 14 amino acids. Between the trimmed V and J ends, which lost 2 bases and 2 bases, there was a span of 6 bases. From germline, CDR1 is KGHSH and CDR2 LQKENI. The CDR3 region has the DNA TGTGCCAGCTCACCAGGGGGCAACACCGGGGAGCTGTTTTTT. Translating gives CASSPGGNTGELFF.

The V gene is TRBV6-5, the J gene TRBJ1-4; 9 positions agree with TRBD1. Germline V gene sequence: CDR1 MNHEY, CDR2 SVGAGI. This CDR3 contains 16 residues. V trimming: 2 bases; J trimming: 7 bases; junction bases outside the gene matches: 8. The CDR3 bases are TGTGCCAGCAGTTACGTTCCTACAGGGGGCATTGAAAAACTGTTTTTT. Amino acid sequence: CASSYVPTGGIEKLFF.

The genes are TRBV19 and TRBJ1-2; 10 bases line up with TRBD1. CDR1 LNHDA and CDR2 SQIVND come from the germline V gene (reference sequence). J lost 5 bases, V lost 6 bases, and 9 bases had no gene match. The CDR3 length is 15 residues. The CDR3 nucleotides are TGTGCCAGTAGCGACAGGGGGCGCGCGGGTTATGGCTACACCTTC. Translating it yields CASSDRGRAGYGYTF.

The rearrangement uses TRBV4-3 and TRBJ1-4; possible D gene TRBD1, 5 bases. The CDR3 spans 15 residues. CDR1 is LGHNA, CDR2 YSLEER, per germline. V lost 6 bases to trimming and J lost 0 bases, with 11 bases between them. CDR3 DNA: TGCGCCAGCAGTCGACGGGGGACAACTAATGAAAAACTGTTTTTT. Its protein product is CASSRRGTTNEKLFF.

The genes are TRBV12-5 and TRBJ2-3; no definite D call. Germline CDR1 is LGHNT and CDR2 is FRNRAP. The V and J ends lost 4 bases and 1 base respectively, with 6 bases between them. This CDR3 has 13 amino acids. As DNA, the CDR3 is TGTGCTAGTGGTTCCGCGGGCACAGATACGCAGTATTTT. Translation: CASGSAGTDTQYF.

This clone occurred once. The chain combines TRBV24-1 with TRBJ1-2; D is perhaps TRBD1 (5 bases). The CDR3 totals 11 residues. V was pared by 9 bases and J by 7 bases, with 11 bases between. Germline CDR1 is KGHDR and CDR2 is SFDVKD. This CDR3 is CATGGLLGYTF. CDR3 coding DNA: TGTGCCACCGGGGGGTTGCTTGGCTACACCTTC.

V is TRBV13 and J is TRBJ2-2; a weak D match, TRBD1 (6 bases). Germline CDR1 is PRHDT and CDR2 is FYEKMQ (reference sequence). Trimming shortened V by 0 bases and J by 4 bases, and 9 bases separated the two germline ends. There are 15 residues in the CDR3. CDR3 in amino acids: CASSLGARGTGELFF. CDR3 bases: TGTGCCAGCAGCTTAGGGGCCAGGGGCACCGGGGAGCTGTTTTTT.

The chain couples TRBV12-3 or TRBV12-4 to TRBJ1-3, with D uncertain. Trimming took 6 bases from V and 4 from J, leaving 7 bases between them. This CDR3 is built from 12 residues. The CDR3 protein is CASRTRGNTIYF. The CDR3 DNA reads TGTGCCAGCAGGACACGAGGAAACACCATATATTTT.

CDR3 DNA sequence: TGTGCCAGCAGCTTTCGCGACAGGGTGACCACCGGGGAGCTGTTTTTT. Amino acids: CASSFRDRVTTGELFF. V and J are TRBV7-9 and TRBJ2-2, with 7 bases fitting TRBD1. CDR3 length: 16 residues. Trimming at V came to 3 bases and at J to 4 bases, leaving 8 bases not matched to a gene. In germline, CDR1 is SEHNR, CDR2 FQNEAQ (reference sequence).

The CDR3 DNA reads TGCAGCGTCGTGACATTCGTAAGGAACACTGAAGCTTTCTTT. This gives the protein CSVVTFVRNTEAFF. The chain combines TRBV29-1 with TRBJ1-1, with unresolved D. This CDR3 spans 14 amino acids. V was pared by 6 bases and J by 1 base, with 15 bases between. Germline V gene lookup returns CDR1 SQVTM and CDR2 ANQGSEA.

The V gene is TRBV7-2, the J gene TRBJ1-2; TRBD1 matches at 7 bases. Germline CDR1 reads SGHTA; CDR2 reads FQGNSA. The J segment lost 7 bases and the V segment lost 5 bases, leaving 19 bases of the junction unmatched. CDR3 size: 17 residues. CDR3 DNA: TGTGCCAGCAGCACCCTGACAGGGCTACCCAACGTCGTTGGCTACACCTTC. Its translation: CASSTLTGLPNVVGYTF.

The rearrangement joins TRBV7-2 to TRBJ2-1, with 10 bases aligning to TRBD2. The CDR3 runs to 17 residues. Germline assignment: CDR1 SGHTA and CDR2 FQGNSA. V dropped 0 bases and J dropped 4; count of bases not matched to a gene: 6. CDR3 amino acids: CASSLAELAGGYNEQFF. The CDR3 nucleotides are TGTGCCAGCAGCTTAGCCGAATTAGCGGGGGGTTACAATGAGCAGTTCTTC. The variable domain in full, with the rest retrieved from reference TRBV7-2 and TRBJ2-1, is GAGVSQSPSNKVTEKGKDVELRCDPISGHTALYWYRQSLGQGLEFLIYFQGNSAPDKSGLPSDRFSAERTGGSVSTLTIQRTQQEDSAVYLCASSLAELAGGYNEQFFGPGTRLTVL.

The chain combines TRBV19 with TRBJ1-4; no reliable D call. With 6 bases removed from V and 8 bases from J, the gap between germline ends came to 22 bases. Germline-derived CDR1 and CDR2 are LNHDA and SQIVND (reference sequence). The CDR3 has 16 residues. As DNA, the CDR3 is TGTGCCAGTAGATATGGTAGTGGCCGACCGCGGGAAAAACTGTTTTTT. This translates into CASRYGSGRPREKLFF.

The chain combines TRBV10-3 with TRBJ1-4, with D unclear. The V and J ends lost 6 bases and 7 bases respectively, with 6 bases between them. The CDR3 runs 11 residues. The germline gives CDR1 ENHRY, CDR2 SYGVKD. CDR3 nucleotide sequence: TGTGCCATCAGGGGAGGTGAAAAACTGTTTTTT. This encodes CAIRGGEKLFF.

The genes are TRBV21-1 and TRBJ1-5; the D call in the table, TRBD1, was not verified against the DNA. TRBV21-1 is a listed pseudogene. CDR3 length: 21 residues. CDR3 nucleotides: TGTGCCAGCAGCAAACCGGGACAGGGACCTTTTTTTATAGCGGGCAATCAGCCCCAGCATTTT. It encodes CASSKPGQGPFFIAGNQPQHF.

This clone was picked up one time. The CDR3 spells CASSASRSSVPGELFF. CDR3 DNA: TGTGCCTCGTCCGCCTCGAGATCGAGCGTCCCCGGGGAGCTGTTTTTT. The J gene is TRBJ2-2, the V gene TRBV19, with no clear D. The V gene's germline CDR1 is LNHDA and CDR2 SQIVND (reference sequence). The ends were cut back, 11 bases at V and 6 bases at J, with 25 bases in the middle. The CDR3 covers 16 residues.

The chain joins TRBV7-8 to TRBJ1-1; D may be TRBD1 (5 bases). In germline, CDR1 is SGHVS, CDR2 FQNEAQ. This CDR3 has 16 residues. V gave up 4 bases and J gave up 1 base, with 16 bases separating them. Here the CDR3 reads CASSSTPRAANTEAFF. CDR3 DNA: TGTGCCAGCAGCTCTACCCCCAGGGCGGCGAACACTGAAGCTTTCTTT.

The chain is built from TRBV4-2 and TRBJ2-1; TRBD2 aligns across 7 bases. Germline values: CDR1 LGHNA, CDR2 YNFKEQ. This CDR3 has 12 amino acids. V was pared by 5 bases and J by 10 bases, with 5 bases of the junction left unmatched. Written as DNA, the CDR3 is TGTGCCAGCAGCACTGGGGGAGGGGAGCAGTTCTTC. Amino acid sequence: CASSTGGGEQFF.

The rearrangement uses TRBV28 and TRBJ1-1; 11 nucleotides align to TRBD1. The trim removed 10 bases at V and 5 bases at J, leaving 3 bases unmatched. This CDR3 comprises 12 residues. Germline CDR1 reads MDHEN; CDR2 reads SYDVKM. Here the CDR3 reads CATRDRGTEAFF. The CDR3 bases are TGTGCCACCCGGGACAGGGGGACTGAAGCTTTCTTT.

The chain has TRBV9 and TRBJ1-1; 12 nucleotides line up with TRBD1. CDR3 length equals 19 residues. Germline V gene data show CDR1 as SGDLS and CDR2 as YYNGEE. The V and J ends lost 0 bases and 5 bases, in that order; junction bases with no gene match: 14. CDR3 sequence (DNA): TGTGCCAGCAGCGTAGTACCACTTGGGACAGGGGGCGCGGGTACTGAAGCTTTCTTT. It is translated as CASSVVPLGTGGAGTEAFF.